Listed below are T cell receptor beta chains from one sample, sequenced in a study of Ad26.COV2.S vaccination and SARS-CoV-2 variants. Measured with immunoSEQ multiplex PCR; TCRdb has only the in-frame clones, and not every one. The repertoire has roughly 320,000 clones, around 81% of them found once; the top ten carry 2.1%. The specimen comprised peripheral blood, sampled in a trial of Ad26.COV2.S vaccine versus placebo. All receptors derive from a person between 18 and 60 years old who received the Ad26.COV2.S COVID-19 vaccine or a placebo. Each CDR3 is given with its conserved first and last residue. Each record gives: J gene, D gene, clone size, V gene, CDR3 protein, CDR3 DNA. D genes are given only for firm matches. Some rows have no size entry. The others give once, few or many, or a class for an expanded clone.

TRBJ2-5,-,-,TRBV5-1,CASSVNVRGQRQETQYF,TGCGCCAGCAGCGTAAACGTCCGGGGGCAGAGGCAAGAGACCCAGTACTTC
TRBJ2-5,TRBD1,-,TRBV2,CASGRGRQETQYF,TGTGCCAGCGGCAGGGGGCGACAAGAGACCCAGTACTTC
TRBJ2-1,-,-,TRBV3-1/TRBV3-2,CASSQAEEQFF,TGTGCCAGCAGCCAAGCTGAGGAGCAGTTCTTC
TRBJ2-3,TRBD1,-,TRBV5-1,CASSKGGQGATDTQYF,TGCGCCAGCAGCAAAGGGGGACAGGGGGCCACAGATACGCAGTATTTT
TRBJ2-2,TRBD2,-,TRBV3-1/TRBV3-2,CASSQGPGLAGDRVGELFF,TGTGCCAGCAGCCAAGGCCCGGGACTAGCGGGAGATCGGGTCGGGGAGCTGTTTTTT
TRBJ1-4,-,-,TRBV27,CASSLSWWDGNEKLFF,TGTGCCAGCAGTTTATCATGGTGGGACGGGAATGAAAAACTGTTTTTT
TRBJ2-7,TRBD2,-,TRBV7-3,CASSRSGGAYEQYF,TGTGCCAGCAGCCGTAGCGGGGGGGCCTACGAGCAGTACTTC
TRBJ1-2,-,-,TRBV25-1,CASSEGVPSYGYTF,TGTGCCAGCAGTGAAGGGGTACCCTCCTATGGCTACACCTTC
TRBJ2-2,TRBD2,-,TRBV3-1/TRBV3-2,CASSQVGLAGGTPWRELFF,TGTGCCAGCAGCCAAGTGGGACTAGCGGGGGGTACTCCATGGCGGGAGCTGTTTTTT
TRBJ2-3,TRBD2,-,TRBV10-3,CAIRSALGLAGEKSTDTQYF,TGTGCCATCAGATCAGCCCTGGGGCTAGCGGGGGAGAAGAGCACAGATACGCAGTATTTT
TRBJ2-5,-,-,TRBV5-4,CASSLEGFQETQYF,TGTGCCAGCAGCTTGGAGGGTTTCCAAGAGACCCAGTACTTC
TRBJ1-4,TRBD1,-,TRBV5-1,CASSLQGVGEKLFF,TGCGCCAGCAGCTTGCAGGGGGTTGGGGAAAAACTGTTTTTT
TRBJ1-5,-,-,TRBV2,CASSEVFSIEDQPQHF,TGTGCCAGCAGTGAAGTTTTTTCTATCGAGGATCAGCCCCAGCATTTT
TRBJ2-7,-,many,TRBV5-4,CASSVKDSPYEQYF,TGTGCCAGCAGCGTAAAGGACAGCCCCTACGAGCAGTACTTC
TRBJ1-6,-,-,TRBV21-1,CASSKRSVRRDRGRSQDNSPLHF,TGTGCCAGCAGCAAAAGGAGTGTAAGGCGGGACAGGGGTCGAAGTCAGGATAATTCACCCCTCCACTTT
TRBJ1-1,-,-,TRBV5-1,CASSEKVDTLSAFF,TGCGCCAGCAGCGAAAAGGTAGACACCCTATCGGCTTTCTTT
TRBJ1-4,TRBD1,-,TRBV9,CASSRTGSTSTNEKLFF,TGTGCCAGCAGCCGGACAGGCTCCACGTCAACTAATGAAAAACTGTTTTTT
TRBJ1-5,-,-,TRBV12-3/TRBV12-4,CASSLAQNQPQHF,TGTGCCAGCAGTTTAGCGCAGAATCAGCCCCAGCATTTT
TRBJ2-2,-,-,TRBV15,CATPRGAARNTGELFF,TGTGCCACCCCCAGAGGGGCAGCCAGGAACACCGGGGAGCTGTTTTTT
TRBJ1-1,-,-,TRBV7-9,CASSPTGLLAFF,TGTGCCAGCAGCCCCACAGGGTTGTTGGCTTTCTTT
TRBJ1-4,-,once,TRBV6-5,CASSAGAASREKLFF,TGTGCCAGCTCCGCCGGAGCTGCCAGTCGTGAAAAACTGTTTTTT
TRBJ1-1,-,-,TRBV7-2,CASSLFVSAGGNTEAFF,TGTGCCAGCAGCTTGTTCGTCTCGGCGGGGGGCAACACTGAAGCTTTCTTT
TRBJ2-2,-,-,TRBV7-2,CASSLRRNTGELFF,TGTGCCAGCAGCTTAAGACGGAACACCGGGGAGCTGTTTTTT
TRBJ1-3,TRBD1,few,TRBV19,CASKRQGNSGNTIYF,TGTGCCAGTAAAAGACAGGGGAACTCTGGAAACACCATATATTTT
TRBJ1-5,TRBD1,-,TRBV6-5,CASSTGGQPQHF,TGTGCCAGCAGTACAGGGGGTCAGCCCCAGCATTTT
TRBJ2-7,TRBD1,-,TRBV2,CASRRDRGGSYEQYF,TGTGCCAGCAGAAGGGACAGGGGAGGGTCCTACGAGCAGTACTTC
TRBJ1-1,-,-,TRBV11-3,CASSASGVSTEAFF,TGTGCCAGCAGCGCGTCAGGGGTTAGCACTGAAGCTTTCTTT
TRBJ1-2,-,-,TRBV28,CASSPGGSGGYTF,TGTGCCAGCAGTCCGGGGGGCAGCGGTGGCTACACCTTT
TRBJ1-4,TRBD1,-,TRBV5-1,CASNAGDSLGTNEKLFF,TGCGCCAGCAACGCGGGGGACAGCCTGGGAACTAATGAAAAACTGTTTTTT
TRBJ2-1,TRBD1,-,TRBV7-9,CASSQGQGRSYNEQFF,TGTGCCAGCAGCCAGGGACAGGGGCGCTCCTACAATGAGCAGTTCTTC
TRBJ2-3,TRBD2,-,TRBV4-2,CASSWARGVDTQYF,TGTGCCAGCAGCTGGGCCCGGGGGGTCGATACGCAGTATTTT